This T cell receptor beta chain was captured by sequencing in a study of shared clonotypes between healthy human individuals. Using immunoSEQ multiplex PCR, the repertoire was profiled, and TCRdb retains in-frame clones only, with some absent. The sample shows some 480,000 clones, about 80% of them seen only once. This CDR3 contains 18 residues. The germline V gene has CDR1 LNHDA and CDR2 SQIVND (reference sequence). Germline trimming cut 3 bases from V and 6 bases from J; bases unmatched to any gene: 17. Sequenced sample: PBMCs. This TCR was sampled from a middle-aged woman in good health. Some clones in this sample may be carry-over from other donors' samples. This chain uses TRBV19 with TRBJ1-2; 9 positions match TRBD1. The CDR3 nucleotides are TGTGCCAGTAGTATGCCCAGGACAGGGGCCCCTAAGAGGGATGGCTACACCTTC. Its translation: CASSMPRTGAPKRDGYTF.